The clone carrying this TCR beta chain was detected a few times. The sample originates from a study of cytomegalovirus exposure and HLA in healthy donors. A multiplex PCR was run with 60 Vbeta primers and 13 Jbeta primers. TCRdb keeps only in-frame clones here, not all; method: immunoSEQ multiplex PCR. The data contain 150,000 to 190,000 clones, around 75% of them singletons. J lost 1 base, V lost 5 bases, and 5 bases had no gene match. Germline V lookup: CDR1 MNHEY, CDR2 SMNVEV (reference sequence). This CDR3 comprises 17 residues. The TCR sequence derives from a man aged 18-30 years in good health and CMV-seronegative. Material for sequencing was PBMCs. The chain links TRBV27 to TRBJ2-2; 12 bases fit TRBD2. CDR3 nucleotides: TGTGCCAGCAGTCAACTAGCGGGAGGCGGGAACACCGGGGAGCTGTTTTTT. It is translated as CASSQLAGGGNTGELFF.